This T cell receptor beta chain was observed in a study of control samples from healthy donors and cancer patients. Clones were sequenced by immunoSEQ multiplex PCR, and TCRdb holds only the in-frame ones, with some missing. The top ten hold approximately 20% of the sample, which has about 99,000 clones, more than 85% seen once. This CDR3 region has 15 residues. Trimming removed 0 bases from V and 3 bases from J; junction bases left unmatched: 2. The germline gives CDR1 SGHRS, CDR2 YFSETQ. The sample taken for sequencing was PBMCs. The V gene is TRBV5-1, the J gene TRBJ1-5; TRBD1 matches at 8 bases. This clonotype originated in a man between 60 and 70 years old with lung cancer. This CDR3 reads CASSLGTGINQPQHF. CDR3 sequence (DNA): TGCGCCAGCAGCTTGGGGACAGGGATCAATCAGCCCCAGCATTTT.